This entry features one T cell receptor beta chain sequence. Its matching antigen is unknown. The germline V and J ends were trimmed by 4 bases and 1 base, with 9 bases remaining between them. Germline CDR1 is SEHNR and CDR2 is FQNEAQ (reference sequence). The CDR3 runs to 14 residues. These data come from a study of T cell repertoires in cytomegalovirus infection. At the level of the study: Recently identified HLA-C-restricted CMV epitopes were used, and well-studied HLA-B-restricted CMV epitopes were used as well. CMV infection and matching HLA type were both indicated by public TCR beta signatures. Study-level findings and limits: Accumulated public TCR beta family frequency recognized individuals carrying CMV together with the relevant HLA. HLA-C-restricted CMV clonotypes gave the most frequent clonotype in two of eight donors.

Each CDR3 protein is one row after TCRdb ran MiXCR on the reads. The table lists 51,000 or so distinct CDR3 sequences, 20% of them singletons. The specimen was CD8+ T cells from cultured PBMCs, collected from culture after CMV antigen stimulation. The V call is TRBV7-9, the J call TRBJ2-3; tentative D call: TRBD1 (6 bases). This receptor was identified in a human donor in good health (CMV status not recorded). Some clones in this sample may be carry-over from other donors' samples. The chain's CDR3 is CASSSNRGTDTQYF. The DNA of the CDR3 is TGTGCCAGCAGCTCCAACAGGGGCACAGATACGCAGTATTTT.